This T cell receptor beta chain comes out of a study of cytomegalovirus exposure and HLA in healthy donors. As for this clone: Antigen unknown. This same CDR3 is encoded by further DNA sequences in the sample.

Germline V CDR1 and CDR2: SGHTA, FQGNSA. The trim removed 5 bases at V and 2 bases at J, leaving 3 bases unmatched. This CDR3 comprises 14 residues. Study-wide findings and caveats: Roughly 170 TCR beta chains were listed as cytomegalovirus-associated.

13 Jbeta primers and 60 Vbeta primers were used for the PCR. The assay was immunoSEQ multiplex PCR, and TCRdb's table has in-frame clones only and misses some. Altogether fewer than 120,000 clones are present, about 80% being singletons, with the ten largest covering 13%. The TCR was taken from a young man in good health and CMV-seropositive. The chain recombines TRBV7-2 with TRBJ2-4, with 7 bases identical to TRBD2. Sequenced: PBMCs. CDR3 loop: CASSLGGSKNIQYF. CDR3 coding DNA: TGTGCCAGCAGCCTGGGGGGGTCCAAAAACATTCAGTACTTC.